This entry is about one T cell receptor (beta chain). Its specific antigen is unknown. One end of the junction varies from germline; a read error may be responsible. Without any cell sorting, total RNA and DNA were co-extracted from about 21-30 mg of bulk tissue using the AllPrep DNA/RNA mini kit. Surgical resection was performed in China between 2015 and March 2016 on about 5 patients with histopathologically diagnosed primary liver carcinoma. Chronic HBV infection was present in the patients, and the patients were treatment-naive at sampling. Fresh tumor and adjacent tissue pieces were bisected; one half was stored in RNAlater at -80°C, the other sent for histology. The sample comes from a study of tumor-infiltrating lymphocytes in primary liver carcinoma (dated by TCRdb to 2017 to 2019). General notes on the study: Of the five patients, three men and two women aged 30 to 69 years, four had hepatocellular carcinoma and one had combined HCC and intrahepatic cholangiocarcinoma. Tumors of the five patients were stage T1-T3 N0M0 with maximum diameters of about 4.2 to 10 cm. Roughly 3.5 to 7.13 million productive TCRbeta reads were obtained per sample, and no significant difference in read depth was found between tissue types. For each liver tumor, the study sampled five regions along with adjacent normal tissue and blood, and applied TCRbeta repertoire sequencing, expression microarrays and whole-exome sequencing. TCRbeta repertoire sequencing covered 35 or so specimens from 5 patients: some 25 tumor regions, 5 adjacent noncancerous liver tissues and 5 peripheral blood samples. High reproducibility was observed for the technical replicate repertoires, with mean shared-clone rates approximately 0.9 and correlation coefficients above 0.98.

As encoded in the germline V gene, CDR1 is SGHNT while CDR2 is YENEEA. The cysteine opens and the phenylalanine closes a CDR3 of 14 amino acids. Just the 42-base CDR3 DNA is kept, in frame starting at base 1. TCRbeta-specific cDNA was reverse-transcribed from around 500 ng total RNA using a constant-region primer and ProtoScript II reverse transcriptase. The TCRbeta libraries were prepared through three rounds of nested multiplex PCR following a slightly modified ARM-PCR procedure. Each of the first two PCR rounds ran for about 10 cycles and used multiplex TRBV1-TRBV30 forward primers together with a Cbeta reverse primer. A final 25-cycle PCR with Deep VentR polymerase added sample barcodes and Illumina adapters. Amplicons of 200-500 bp were gel-purified with a QIAquick gel extraction kit before sequencing. TCRbeta amplicons were sequenced on an Illumina HiSeq 2500 with 250-bp paired-end reads. Processing in the source paper ran as follows. To recover full CDR3 sequences, reads were quality-trimmed using Trimmomatic v0.33 and paired reads were then merged using FLASH v1.2.11. MiGEC v1.2.1b assigned V, D and J germline segments to the rearranged TCRbeta sequences. VDJtools v1.0.0 computed clonotype statistics and Shannon-Wiener diversity indices. Except for diversity analysis, only each sample's 250 most abundant clonotypes were used in subsequent analyses to reduce sampling bias. The public reads were run again by TCRdb, first through fastp at Q25 and then through MiXCR, and only productive beta chains were kept. Rows merge per CDR3 protein into single entries with the most common DNA and genes. The V and J calls and clone size are TCRdb's, not the authors'. Recorded for this sample are over 100,000 distinct CDR3 sequences; around two thirds of them occurred a single time. Of the sample, 8.1% falls within the top ten clones.

The research as a whole found: Consistent with antigen-driven expansion, pairs of tumor regions showed higher repertoire overlap (mean about 35%) than either tumor-adjacent pairs (about 17%) or tumor-blood pairs (around 15%). Only the TCR beta chain was sequenced, so true repertoire diversity is likely underestimated because unpaired alpha chains were not captured. The top 250 clones made up a significantly larger repertoire fraction in tumors than in blood (p = 0.039). With just five or six patients in the study, the authors point out that the findings should be validated in a larger study. Bulk unsorted samples precluded comparing CD4+ and CD8+ T cell repertoires.

The chain is assembled from TRBV11-3 and TRBJ1-1, with no confident D gene call. Sequencing was done on a sample of tumor-adjacent normal liver tissue. The clonotype originates from a woman in her sixties with primary liver carcinoma and hepatitis B virus infection. CDR3 sequence: CASGLTLLNTEAFF. The nucleotide sequence is given as TGTGCCAGCGGCTTGACCCTATTGAACACTGAAGCTTTCTTT. Where the CDR3 stops, the reference TRBV11-3 and TRBJ1-1 genes take over; the full variable domain is EAGVVQSPRYKIIEKKQPVAFWCNPISGHNTLYWYLQNLGQGPELLIRYENEEAVDDSQLPKDRFSAERLKGVDSTLKIQPAELGDSAVYLCASGLTLLNTEAFFGQGTRLTVV.